This TCR beta chain was recovered during a study of neurological immune-mediated disorders (dated by TCRdb to between 2018 and 2020). The study in broad terms: Of the 35 or so multiple sclerosis patients, 31 had relapsing-remitting MS and 3 had secondary progressive MS. Of the 65 to 70 subjects in the cohort, roughly 14 were HAM/TSP patients, around 34 were multiple sclerosis patients, and some 20 were healthy controls. Peripheral blood TCR-beta repertoires from HTLV-I-associated myelopathy (HAM/TSP) patients, multiple sclerosis patients and healthy controls were compared by UMI-based sequencing. Alongside PBMC samples, the set of around 99 TCR-beta libraries contained longitudinal samples, technical triplicates, and paired CD4+ and CD8+ T-cell subsets that had been sorted.

Many counts were recorded for this clonotype. Which antigen it targets is not known. Base qualities were left out, and no much larger clone turns up one base away. Summary of the overall study and its limitations: In a phylogenetic analysis, the repertoires of 18 out of 34 MS patients fell into a single cluster of related CDR3 sequences, pointing to a possible signature at the repertoire level. The MS cluster showed no association with clinical or MRI features, and the authors stated that larger cohorts are needed. TCR clonal expansion was greatest in HAM/TSP patients and smallest in MS patients, who ranked below even healthy controls. Expanded clones from different subjects shared no identical CDR3 amino acid sequences, which suggests that TCR-beta repertoires were private in all groups.

Unsorted PBMC libraries were generated from 2 million PBMCs stored in RNAlater at -80 °C until RNA extraction. The multiple sclerosis patients were enrolled in a US clinical protocol that used magnetic resonance imaging to evaluate disease progression. PBMCs were separated from peripheral blood using Ficoll-Hypaque density gradient centrifugation and then cryopreserved in liquid nitrogen. The trim is 5 bases for V and 3 bases for J, with a gap of 15 bases between the germline ends. Taken from cysteine to phenylalanine, the CDR3 has 14 residues. Only the CDR3 portion is preserved as DNA: 42 bases, with reading frame beginning at the first base. CDR1 and CDR2 (SQVTM, ANQGSEA) derive from the germline V gene. cDNA was synthesized by template-switch 5'RACE using a primer carrying a 10-nucleotide random unique molecular identifier by which each TCR transcript was tagged. Every sequencing run covered 15-18 subjects and yielded more than 180 million TCR-beta sequences. The RNeasy kit was used to extract total RNA. The KAPA Real-time Library Amplification kit was used to amplify TCR-beta VDJ regions with primers targeting the TCR constant region and the 5'RACE anchor. Sample indexes and Illumina adaptors were added in a first PCR, and a second PCR then increased library yield. The roughly 650 bp TCR product was size-selected on a 2% E-gel SizeSelection system after Ampure bead purification. Before pooling, library quality was assessed on a Bioanalyzer, concentration was determined with Qubit, and library quantification was performed with the Kapa Library Quantification kit. Libraries were sequenced paired-end 2 x 150 bp on an Illumina HiSeq 2500. To increase sequence diversity, roughly 23-30% phiX was spiked into each library pool. On the authors' methods: Quality-filtered reads were processed with the UMI-based MiGEC pipeline, and over 75% of raw TCR sequences were removed by the MiGEC pipeline during error correction. VDJ genes were aligned to IMGT germline references, and clonotypes were defined by unique CDR3 amino acid sequence plus V-J genes. Clonal expansion, Shannon diversity, and CDR3 relatedness (CalcPairwiseDistances, ClusterSamples) were evaluated with VDJtools, and phylogenetic trees were built with CLCbio workbench. Using coefficient-of-variation modelling across technical triplicates, the study counted a clone as expanded if it had at least 8 unique UMIs. The public reads were reprocessed in TCRdb via fastp at Q25 and MiXCR, keeping in-frame beta chains. Under each unique CDR3 protein, matching rows form one entry showing the most common genes and DNA. TCRdb, rather than the study authors, made the V and J calls. The sample table shows approximately 130,000 distinct CDR3 sequences, and roughly 3.4% are seen once. 1.3% of the sample is in the top ten clones.

In this chain, TRBV29-1 is recombined with TRBJ2-3; the D segment cannot be called with confidence. The source is a woman aged 25 to 39 with multiple sclerosis. Sequencing input: PBMCs. The CDR3 reads as follows: CSVNTRTRTDTQYF. The DNA sequence is given as TGCAGCGTTAATACGAGGACGAGGACAGATACGCAGTATTTT.